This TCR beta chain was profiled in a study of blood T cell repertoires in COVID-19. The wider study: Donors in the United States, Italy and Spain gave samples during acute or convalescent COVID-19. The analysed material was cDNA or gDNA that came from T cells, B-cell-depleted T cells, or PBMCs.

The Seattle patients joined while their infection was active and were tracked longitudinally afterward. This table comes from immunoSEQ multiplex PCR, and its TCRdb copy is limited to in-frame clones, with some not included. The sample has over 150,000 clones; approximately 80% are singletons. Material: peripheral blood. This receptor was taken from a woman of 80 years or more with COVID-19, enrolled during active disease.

CDR3 nucleotide sequence: TGCGCCAGCAGCTTTCTAGCGGGACTAGCCAAAAACATTCAGTACTTC. As protein: CASSFLAGLAKNIQYF. V gene TRBV5-1 combines with J gene TRBJ2-4, with 9 nucleotides matching TRBD2. This CDR3 region has 16 residues. After removal of 2 bases from V and 0 bases from J, the junction contained 3 bases not matched to a gene. The V gene's germline CDR1 is SGHRS and CDR2 YFSETQ.